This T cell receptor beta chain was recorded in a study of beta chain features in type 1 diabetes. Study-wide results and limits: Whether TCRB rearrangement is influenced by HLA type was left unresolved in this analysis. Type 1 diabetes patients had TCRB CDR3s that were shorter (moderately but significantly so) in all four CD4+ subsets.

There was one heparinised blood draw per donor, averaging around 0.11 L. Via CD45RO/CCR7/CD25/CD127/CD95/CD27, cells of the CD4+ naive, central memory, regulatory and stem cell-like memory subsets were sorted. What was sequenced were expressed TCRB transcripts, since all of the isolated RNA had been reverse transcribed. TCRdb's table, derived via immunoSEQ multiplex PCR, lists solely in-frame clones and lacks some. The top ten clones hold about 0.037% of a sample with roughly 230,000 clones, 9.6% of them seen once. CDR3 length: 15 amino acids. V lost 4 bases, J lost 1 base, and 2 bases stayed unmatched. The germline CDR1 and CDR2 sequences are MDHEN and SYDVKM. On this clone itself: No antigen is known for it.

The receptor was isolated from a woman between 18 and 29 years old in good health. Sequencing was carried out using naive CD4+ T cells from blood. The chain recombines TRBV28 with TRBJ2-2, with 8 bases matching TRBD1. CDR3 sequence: CASSSGQGNTGELFF. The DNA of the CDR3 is TGTGCCAGCAGTTCAGGACAGGGGAACACCGGGGAGCTGTTTTTT.